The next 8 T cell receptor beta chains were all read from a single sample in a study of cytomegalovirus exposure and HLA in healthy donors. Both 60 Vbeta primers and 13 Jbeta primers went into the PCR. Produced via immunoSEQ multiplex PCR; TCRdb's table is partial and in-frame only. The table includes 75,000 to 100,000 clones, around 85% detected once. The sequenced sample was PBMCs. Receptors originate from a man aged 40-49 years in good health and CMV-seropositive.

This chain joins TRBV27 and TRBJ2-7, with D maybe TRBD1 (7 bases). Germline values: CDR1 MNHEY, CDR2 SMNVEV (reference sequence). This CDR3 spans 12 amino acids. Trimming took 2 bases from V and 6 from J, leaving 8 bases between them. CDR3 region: CASSLQGGEQYF. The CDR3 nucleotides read TGTGCCAGCAGTTTACAGGGGGGCGAGCAGTACTTC.

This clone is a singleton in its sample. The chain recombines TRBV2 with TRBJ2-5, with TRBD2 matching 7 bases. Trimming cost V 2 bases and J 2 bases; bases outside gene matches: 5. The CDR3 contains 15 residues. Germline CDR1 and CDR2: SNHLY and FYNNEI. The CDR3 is CASSETASGQETQYF. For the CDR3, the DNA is TGTGCCAGCAGTGAAACGGCTAGCGGTCAAGAGACCCAGTACTTC.

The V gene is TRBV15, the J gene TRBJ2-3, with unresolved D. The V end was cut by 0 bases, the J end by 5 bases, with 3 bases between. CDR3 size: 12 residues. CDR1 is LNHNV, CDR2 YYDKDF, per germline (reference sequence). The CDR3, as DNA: TGTGCCACCAGCAGAGATCTAGATACGCAGTATTTT. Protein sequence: CATSRDLDTQYF.

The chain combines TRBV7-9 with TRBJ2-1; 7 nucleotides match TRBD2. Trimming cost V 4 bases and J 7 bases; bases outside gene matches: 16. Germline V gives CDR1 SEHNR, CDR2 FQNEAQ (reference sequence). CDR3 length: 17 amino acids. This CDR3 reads CASSSSWGAGRRNEQFF. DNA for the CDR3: TGTGCCAGCAGCTCTAGCTGGGGAGCGGGGAGGCGAAATGAGCAGTTCTTC. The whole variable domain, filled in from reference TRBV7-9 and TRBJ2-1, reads DTGVSQNPRHKITKRGQNVTFRCDPISEHNRLYWYRQTLGQGPEFLTYFQNEAQLEKSRLLSDRFSAERPKGSFSTLEIQRTEQGDSAMYLCASSSSWGAGRRNEQFFGPGTRLTVL.

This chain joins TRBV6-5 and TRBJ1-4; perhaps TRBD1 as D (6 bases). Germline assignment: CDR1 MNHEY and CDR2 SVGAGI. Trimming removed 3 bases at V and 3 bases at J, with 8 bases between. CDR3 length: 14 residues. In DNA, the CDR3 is TGTGCCAGCAGTTATCGGACAGCTAATGAAAAACTGTTTTTT. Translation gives CASSYRTANEKLFF.

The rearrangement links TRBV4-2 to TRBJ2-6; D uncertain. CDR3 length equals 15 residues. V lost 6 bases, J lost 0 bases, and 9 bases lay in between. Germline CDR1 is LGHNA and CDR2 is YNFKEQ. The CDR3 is CASRYHSSGANVLTF. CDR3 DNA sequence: TGTGCCAGCAGATACCACAGCTCTGGGGCCAACGTCCTGACTTTC.

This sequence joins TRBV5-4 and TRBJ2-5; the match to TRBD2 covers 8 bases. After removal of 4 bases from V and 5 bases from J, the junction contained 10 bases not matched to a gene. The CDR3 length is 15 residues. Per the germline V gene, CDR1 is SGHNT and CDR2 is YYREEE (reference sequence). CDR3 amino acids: CASSPTTGGGETQYF. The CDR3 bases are TGTGCCAGCAGCCCCACCACGGGGGGGGGCGAGACCCAGTACTTC. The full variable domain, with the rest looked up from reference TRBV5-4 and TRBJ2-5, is ETGVTQSPTHLIKTRGQQVTLRCSSQSGHNTVSWYQQALGQGPQFIFQYYREEENGRGNFPPRFSGLQFPNYSSELNVNALELDDSALYLCASSPTTGGGETQYFGPGTRLLVL.

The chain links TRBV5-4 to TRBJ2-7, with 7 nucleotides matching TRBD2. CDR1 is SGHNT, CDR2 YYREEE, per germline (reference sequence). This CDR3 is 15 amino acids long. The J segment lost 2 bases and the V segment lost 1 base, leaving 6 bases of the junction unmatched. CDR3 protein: CASSLTPSGAYEQYF. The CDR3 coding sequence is TGTGCCAGCAGCTTGACGCCTAGCGGAGCCTACGAGCAGTACTTC.